The source of this T cell receptor beta chain is a study of T cells in Graves' hyperthyroidism and ophthalmopathy. Whole-study findings and limits: Ophthalmopathy stood apart from stable hyperthyroidism in a 13 V-J model.

V lost 2 bases to trimming and J lost 1 base, with 5 bases between them. Looked up from germline, CDR1 is LNHDA and CDR2 is SQIVND (reference sequence). CDR3 length equals 13 residues. On this clonotype: As yet, its antigen is unknown.

The source material, RNA transcripts, was used to amplify TCR beta CDR3 regions. The HTBI set primed first-round TCR CDR3 RT-PCR. TCRdb fed the multiplex PCR reads into MiXCR, producing one record per CDR3 protein. The table includes some 620,000 distinct CDR3 sequences, about 17% detected once. Sample: blood. The sequence was collected from a woman aged 25-40 years with Graves' hyperthyroidism. The chain employs TRBV19 and TRBJ1-1, with D uncertain. The CDR3 DNA reads as TGTGCCAGTAGTATATTTGGGAACACTGAAGCTTTCTTT. Its translation is CASSIFGNTEAFF.